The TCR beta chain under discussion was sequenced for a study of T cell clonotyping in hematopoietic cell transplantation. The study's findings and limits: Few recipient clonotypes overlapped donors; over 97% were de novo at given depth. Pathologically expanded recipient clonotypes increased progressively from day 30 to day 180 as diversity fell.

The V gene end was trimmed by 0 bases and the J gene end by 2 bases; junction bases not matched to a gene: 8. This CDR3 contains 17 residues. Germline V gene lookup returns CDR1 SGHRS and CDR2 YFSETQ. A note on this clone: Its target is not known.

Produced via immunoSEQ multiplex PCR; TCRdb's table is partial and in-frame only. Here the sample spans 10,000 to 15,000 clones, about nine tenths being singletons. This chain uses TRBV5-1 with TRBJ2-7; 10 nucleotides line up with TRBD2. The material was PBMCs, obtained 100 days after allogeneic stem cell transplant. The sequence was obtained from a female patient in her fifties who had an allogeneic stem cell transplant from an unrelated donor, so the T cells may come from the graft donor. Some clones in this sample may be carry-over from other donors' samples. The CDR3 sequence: CASSLAWASGGTYEQYF. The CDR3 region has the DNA TGCGCCAGCAGCTTGGCCTGGGCTAGCGGGGGTACCTACGAGCAGTACTTC.